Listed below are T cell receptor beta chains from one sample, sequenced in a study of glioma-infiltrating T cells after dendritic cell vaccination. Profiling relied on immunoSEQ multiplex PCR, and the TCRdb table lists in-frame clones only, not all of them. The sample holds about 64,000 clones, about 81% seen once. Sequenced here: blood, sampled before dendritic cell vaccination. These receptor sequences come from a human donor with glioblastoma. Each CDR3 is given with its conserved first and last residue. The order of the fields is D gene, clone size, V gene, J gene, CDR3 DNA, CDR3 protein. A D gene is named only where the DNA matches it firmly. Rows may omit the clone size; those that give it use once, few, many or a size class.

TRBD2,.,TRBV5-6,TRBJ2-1,TGTGCCAGCAGACCACCTCTAGCGGGGGGGTACAATGAGCAGTTCTTC,CASRPPLAGGYNEQFF
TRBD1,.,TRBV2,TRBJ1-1,TGTGCCAGCAGTGGGGACAGGGGCGCGTTCGCTGAAGCTTTCTTT,CASSGDRGAFAEAFF
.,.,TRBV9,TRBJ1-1,TGTGCCAGCAGCGGGACTTCGTCGGGCACTGAAGCTTTCTTT,CASSGTSSGTEAFF
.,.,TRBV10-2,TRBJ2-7,TGCGCCAGCAGTGACGCGGGCAGATCCTACGAGCAGTACTTC,CASSDAGRSYEQYF
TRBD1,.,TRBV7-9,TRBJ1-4,TGTGCCAGCAGCTACCCGACAGGGGGAGCAGTGGCGAATGAAAAACTGTTTTTT,CASSYPTGGAVANEKLFF
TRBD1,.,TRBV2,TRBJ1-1,TGTGCCGGCGGGACAGGGGACCTCGGGGACACTGAAGCTTTCTTT,CAGGTGDLGDTEAFF
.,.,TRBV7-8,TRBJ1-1,TGTGCCAGCAGCCACTGGACAGAGAACACTGAAGCTTTCTTT,CASSHWTENTEAFF
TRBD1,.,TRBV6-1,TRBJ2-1,TGTGCCAGCAGTACCCAGGGGACAGGGCGCTTTGAGCAGTTCTTC,CASSTQGTGRFEQFF
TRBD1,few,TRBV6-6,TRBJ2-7,TGTGCCAGCTCCCCCCCCGGGACAGGGCCAAAAGGGCAGTACTTC,CASSPPGTGPKGQYF
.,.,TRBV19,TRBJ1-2,TGTGCCAGTAGTATTGCCCCCGACAGAAACTATGGCTACACCTTC,CASSIAPDRNYGYTF
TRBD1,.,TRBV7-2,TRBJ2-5,TGTGCCAGCAGCGCCCAGGGGGTCCTAGAGACCCAGTACTTC,CASSAQGVLETQYF
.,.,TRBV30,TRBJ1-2,TGTGCCTGGGGTACAGGGAGTGGCTACACCTTC,CAWGTGSGYTF
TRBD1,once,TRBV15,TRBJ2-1,TGTGCCACCAGCACTGGGGGACAGGGGGCCTACAATGAGCAGTTCTTC,CATSTGGQGAYNEQFF
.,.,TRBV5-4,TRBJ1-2,TGTGCCAGCAGCTTGGCCTTGGCAGGCCGCTATGGCTACACCTTC,CASSLALAGRYGYTF
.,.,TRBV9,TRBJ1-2,TGTGCCAGCAGAACAGTAAACTATGGCTACACCTTC,CASRTVNYGYTF
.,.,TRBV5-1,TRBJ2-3,TGCGCCAGCAGCTTACAGGGTTCTAGCACAGATACGCAGTATTTT,CASSLQGSSTDTQYF
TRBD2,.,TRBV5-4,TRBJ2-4,TGTGCCAGCAGCCCCAGACTAGCGGGGGAGGGGGCCAAAAACATTCAGTACTTC,CASSPRLAGEGAKNIQYF
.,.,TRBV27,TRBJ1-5,TGTGCCAGCAGCACCCTTAGGGGACCCCAGCATTTT,CASSTLRGPQHF
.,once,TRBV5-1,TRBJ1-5,TGCGCCAGCAGCTTCGAACAGGGTAGCAATCAGCCCCAGCATTTT,CASSFEQGSNQPQHF
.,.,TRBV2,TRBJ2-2,TGTGCCGGCAGCGAACTAGCCACGAACACCGGGGAGCTGTTTTTT,CAGSELATNTGELFF
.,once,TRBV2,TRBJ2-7,TGTGCCAGCAGTGAAGCGCTTACTAGATCCTACGAGCAGTACTTC,CASSEALTRSYEQYF
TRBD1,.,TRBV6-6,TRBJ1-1,TGTGCCAGCAGTTCACAGGGGACCACTGAAGCTTTCTTT,CASSSQGTTEAFF
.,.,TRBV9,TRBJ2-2,TGTGCCAGCAGCGTAGCGTCGACAGGGAACACCGGGGAGCTGTTTTTT,CASSVASTGNTGELFF
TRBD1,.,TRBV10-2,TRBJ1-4,TGCGCCAGCAGAGGGACAGGCGGAGATGAAAAACTGTTTTTT,CASRGTGGDEKLFF
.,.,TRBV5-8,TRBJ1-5,TGTGCCAGCAGCCAAAACAGGGAAATTTTGAGCAATCAGCCCCAGCATTTT,CASSQNREILSNQPQHF
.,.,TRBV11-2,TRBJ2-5,TGTGCCAGCAGCTTAGACTTCGGGGACCAAGAGACCCAGTACTTC,CASSLDFGDQETQYF
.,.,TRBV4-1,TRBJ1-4,TGCGCCAGCAGTAATGGGGGGGTGAATGAAAAACTGTTTTTT,CASSNGGVNEKLFF
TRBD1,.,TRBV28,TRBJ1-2,TGTGCCAGCAGTTTATCCGGGACAGGGGTTGGCTACACCTTC,CASSLSGTGVGYTF
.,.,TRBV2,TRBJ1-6,TGTGCCAGCAGTGACCCTCTCTCACCCCTCCACTTT,CASSDPLSPLHF
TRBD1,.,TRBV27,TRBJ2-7,TGTGCCAGCAGTAGACAGGGCTCCTACGAGCAGTACTTC,CASSRQGSYEQYF
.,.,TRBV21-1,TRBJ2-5,TGTGCCAACGACAGGGGAGGAGCCAGGCAAGAGACCCAGTACTTC,CANDRGGARQETQYF
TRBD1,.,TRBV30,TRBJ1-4,TGTGCCTGGAGTCCGGGACAGATTGCAACTAATGAAAAACTGTTTTTT,CAWSPGQIATNEKLFF
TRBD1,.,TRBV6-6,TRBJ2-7,TGTGCCAGCAGTTACTCAACCGGGACAGGGGGGGACGAGCAGTACTTC,CASSYSTGTGGDEQYF
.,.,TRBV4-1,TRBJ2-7,TGCGCCAGCAGCCAAGTATTCGGGGTTGAGCAGTACTTC,CASSQVFGVEQYF
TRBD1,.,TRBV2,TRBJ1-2,TGTGCCAGCGCTGCAGGGGGGGGCTACACCTTC,CASAAGGGYTF
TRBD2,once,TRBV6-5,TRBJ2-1,TGTGCCAGCAGCAGTGTTAGCGGGGGCGATGAGCAGTTCTTC,CASSSVSGGDEQFF
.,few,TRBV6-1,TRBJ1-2,TGTGCCAGCAGTGAAGAAGCTAGCGTTGGCTACACCTTC,CASSEEASVGYTF
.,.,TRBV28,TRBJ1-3,TGTGCCAGCCTTAGCTGGAACACCATATATTTT,CASLSWNTIYF